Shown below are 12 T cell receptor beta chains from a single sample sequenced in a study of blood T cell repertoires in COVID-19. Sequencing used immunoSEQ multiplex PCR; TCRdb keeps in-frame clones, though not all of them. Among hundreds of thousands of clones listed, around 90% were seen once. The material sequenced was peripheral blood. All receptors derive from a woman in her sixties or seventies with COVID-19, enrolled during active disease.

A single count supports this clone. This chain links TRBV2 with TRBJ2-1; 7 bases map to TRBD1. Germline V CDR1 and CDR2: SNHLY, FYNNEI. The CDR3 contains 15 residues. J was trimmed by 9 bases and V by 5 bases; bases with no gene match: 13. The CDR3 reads CASSLTGSDRGEQFF. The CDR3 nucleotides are TGTGCCAGCAGTCTGACAGGGTCCGATCGGGGTGAGCAGTTCTTC.

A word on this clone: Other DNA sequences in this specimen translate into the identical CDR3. The CDR3 DNA reads TGCGCCAGCAGCTTGGGGGGACTTAACACCGGGGAGCTGTTTTTT. It yields the protein CASSLGGLNTGELFF. This sequence joins TRBV5-1 and TRBJ2-2; D possibly corresponds to TRBD2 (6 bases). From germline, CDR1 is SGHRS and CDR2 YFSETQ. The CDR3 loop spans 15 amino acids. The germline V and J ends were trimmed by 0 bases and 2 bases, with 8 bases remaining between them.

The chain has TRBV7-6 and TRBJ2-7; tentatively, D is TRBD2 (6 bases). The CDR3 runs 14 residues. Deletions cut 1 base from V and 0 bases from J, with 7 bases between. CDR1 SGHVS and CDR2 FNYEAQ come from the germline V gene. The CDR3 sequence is CASSLGRGSYEQYF. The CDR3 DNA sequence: TGTGCCAGCAGCTTAGGGAGGGGCTCCTACGAGCAGTACTTC.

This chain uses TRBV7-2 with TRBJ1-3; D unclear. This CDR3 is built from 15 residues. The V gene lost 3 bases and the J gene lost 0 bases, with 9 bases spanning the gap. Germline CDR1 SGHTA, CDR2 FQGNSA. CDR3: CASSLTPSSGNTIYF. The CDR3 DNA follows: TGTGCCAGCAGCTTGACTCCTTCCTCTGGAAACACCATATATTTT.

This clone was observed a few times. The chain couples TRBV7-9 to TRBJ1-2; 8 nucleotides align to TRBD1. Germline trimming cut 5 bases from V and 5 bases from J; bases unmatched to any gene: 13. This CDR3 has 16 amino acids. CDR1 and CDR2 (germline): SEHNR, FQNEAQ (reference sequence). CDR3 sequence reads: CASSQNTGQGGYGYTF. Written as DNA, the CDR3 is TGTGCCAGCAGCCAAAATACCGGACAGGGCGGGTATGGCTACACCTTC.

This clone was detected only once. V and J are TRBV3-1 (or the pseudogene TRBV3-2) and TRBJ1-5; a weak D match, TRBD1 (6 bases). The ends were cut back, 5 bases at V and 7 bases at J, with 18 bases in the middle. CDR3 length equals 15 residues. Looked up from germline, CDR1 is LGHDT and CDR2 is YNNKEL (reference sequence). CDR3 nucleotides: TGTGCCAGCAGCGCTGAAATGGGGGGGCAACAGCCCCAGCATTTT. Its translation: CASSAEMGGQQPQHF.

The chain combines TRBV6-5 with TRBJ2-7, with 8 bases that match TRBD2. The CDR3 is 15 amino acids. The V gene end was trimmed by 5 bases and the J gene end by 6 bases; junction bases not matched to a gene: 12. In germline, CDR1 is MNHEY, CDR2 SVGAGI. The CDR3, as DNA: TGTGCCAGCAGTATTTTAGCGGGAACCATCGGCGAGCAGTACTTC. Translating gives CASSILAGTIGEQYF.

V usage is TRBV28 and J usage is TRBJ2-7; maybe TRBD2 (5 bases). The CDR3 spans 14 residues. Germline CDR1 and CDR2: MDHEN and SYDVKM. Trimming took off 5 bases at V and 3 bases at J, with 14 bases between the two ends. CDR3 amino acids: CASSPPRGFYEQYF. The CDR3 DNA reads TGTGCCAGCAGTCCCCCCCGAGGGTTCTACGAGCAGTACTTC.

The CDR3 here is CASSLEIGTSGSSYNEQFF. The CDR3 DNA is TGTGCCAGTAGTCTCGAAATCGGGACTAGCGGGAGCTCCTACAATGAGCAGTTCTTC. V and J are TRBV19 and TRBJ2-1, with 14 bases lining up with TRBD2. The CDR3 sequence is 19 residues long. Losses at the gene ends were 5 bases for V and 0 bases for J; bases not matched to a gene: 9. Germline CDR1 and CDR2: LNHDA and SQIVND (reference sequence).

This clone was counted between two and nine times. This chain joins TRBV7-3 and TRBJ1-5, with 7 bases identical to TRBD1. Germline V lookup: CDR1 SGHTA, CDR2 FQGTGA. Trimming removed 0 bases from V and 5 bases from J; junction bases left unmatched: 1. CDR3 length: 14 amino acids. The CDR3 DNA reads TGTGCCAGCAGCTTAACAGGGGGCGATCAGCCCCAGCATTTT. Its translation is CASSLTGGDQPQHF. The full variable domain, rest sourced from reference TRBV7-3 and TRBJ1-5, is GAGVSQTPSNKVTEKGKYVELRCDPISGHTALYWYRQSLGQGPEFLIYFQGTGAADDSGLPNDRFFAVRPEGSVSTLKIQRTERGDSAVYLCASSLTGGDQPQHFGDGTRLSIL.

DNA for the CDR3: TGTGCCAGCAGTGAATGGGGGGGGTATGGCTACACCTTC. It codes for CASSEWGGYGYTF. The chain is built from TRBV6-1 and TRBJ1-2; the D gene is possibly TRBD1 (5 bases). The CDR3 totals 13 residues. Germline CDR1 reads MNHNS; CDR2 reads SASEGT. Between the trimmed V and J ends, which lost 2 bases and 5 bases, there was a span of 9 bases.

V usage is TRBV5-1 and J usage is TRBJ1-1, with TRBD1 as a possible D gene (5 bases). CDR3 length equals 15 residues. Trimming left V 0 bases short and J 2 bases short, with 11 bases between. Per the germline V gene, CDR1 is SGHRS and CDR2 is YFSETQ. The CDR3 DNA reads TGCGCCAGCAGCTTGGTTGGCAGGGCTAACACTGAAGCTTTCTTT. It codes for CASSLVGRANTEAFF.